This entry is about one T cell receptor (beta chain). The clone's antigen remains unknown. No much larger clone exists at a distance of one base, and base qualities are not known. The sample comes from a study of T cell changes during pregnancy in multiple sclerosis (dated by TCRdb to about 2019). Concerning the study at large: Changes in the T cell repertoire over the course of pregnancy were examined in this study in women with multiple sclerosis.

The library relied on the immunoSEQ multiplex PCR assay. In its TCRdb copy, this immuneACCESS table keeps in-frame sequences only and misses some clones. Where compared with another copy, unresolved V genes explain less than half of these, and the others have no known cause. The sample table lists about 51,000 clones, just over 90% of them with a count of one. The ten largest clones add up to 1.5% to 2% of the sample. Germline trimming: 0 bases from V, 6 bases from J; junction bases outside gene matches: 13. From a lookup of the germline V gene, CDR1 and CDR2 are SGHRS and YFSETQ. The CDR3, from cysteine to phenylalanine, totals 19 residues. This entry keeps only the CDR3 DNA: 57 bases, framed from base 1.

The input for sequencing was peripheral blood, taken in the second trimester of pregnancy. The rearrangement combines TRBV5-1 with TRBJ2-1; 12 nucleotides in the junction match TRBD2. This TCR came from a female donor with multiple sclerosis, enrolled in a pregnancy study. CDR3 sequence: CASSLGGLAGGRSANEQFF. The DNA is TGCGCCAGCAGCTTGGGAGGCCTAGCGGGAGGGCGGTCCGCCAATGAGCAGTTCTTC.